This T cell receptor (beta chain) was retrieved from a study of blood T cells in healthy people across ages. About 10 milliliters of peripheral blood were drawn from each donor. The germline V gene has CDR1 SGHDT and CDR2 YYEEEE. V dropped 3 bases and J dropped 6; count of bases not matched to a gene: 7. This CDR3 is built from 15 residues. Combining a sample-barcoded 5' primer with a J-beta primer mix, a second PCR ran for about 7 to 11 cycles. Every individual sample yielded 2.5 million or more paired-end reads (each containing CDR3). TCRdb used MiXCR to reprocess the 5' RACE reads, holding one entry per CDR3 protein. The table lists 730,000 or so distinct CDR3 sequences, 35% to 45% of them singletons.

Sequencing was performed on blood. The source is a woman aged 60-70 years in good health. This chain links TRBV5-6 with TRBJ2-5; the match to TRBD1 covers 11 bases. CDR3: CASSYGTGGQKTQYF. The CDR3 region has the DNA TGTGCCAGCAGCTATGGGACAGGGGGACAAAAGACCCAGTACTTC.